The clone carrying this T cell receptor beta chain was observed many times. Its antigen remains unknown. Used for diagnoses were clinical symptoms, serum thyroxine and TRAb, thyroid ultrasound and orbital computed tomography. The sample originates from a study of T cells in Graves' hyperthyroidism and ophthalmopathy. Notes on the study in general: The model foresaw ophthalmopathy a median around 6.8 months prior to onset. Within blood appeared most thyroid clonotypes that had expanded above 0.001.

This CDR3 is 15 amino acids long. CDR1 and CDR2 from the germline V gene are MNHEY and SMNVEV (reference sequence). Trimming took 5 bases from V and 5 from J, leaving 18 bases between them. Authors of the study amplified TCR beta CDR3 regions from RNA transcripts. First-round RT-PCR targeting the TCR CDR3 was performed with the HTBI primer set. TCRdb re-called the multiplex PCR reads through MiXCR, storing one row per CDR3 protein. The repertoire holds roughly 500,000 distinct CDR3 sequences, with around 42% as singletons. This chain connects TRBV27 to TRBJ2-5, with D tentatively TRBD2 (6 bases). The TCR was taken from an adult woman with Graves' disease, either hyperthyroidism or ophthalmopathy (not recorded which). Material for sequencing was peripheral blood or thyroid tissue (not recorded which). Here the CDR3 reads CASSLERVRWETQYF. The CDR3 bases are TGTGCCAGCAGTCTCGAGCGGGTGCGGTGGGAGACCCAGTACTTC.